This T cell receptor beta chain derives from a study of low-dose radiotherapy and immunotherapy resistance in tumors. Study as a whole: With fractions of 0.5 Gy given every 2 weeks, Cohort 1 accumulated a total of 6.5 Gy. Intravenous administration to patients comprised nivolumab at 240 mg every two weeks and ipilimumab at 1 mg/kg every six weeks.

The table lists this clonotype with many counts. Per germline, CDR1 LGHDT and CDR2 YNNKEL (reference sequence). The CDR3 has 15 residues. The V and J ends lost 4 bases and 3 bases, in that order; junction bases with no gene match: 7. TRAV- and TRBV-specific primers were used for first-strand cDNA, which covered alpha and beta chains. TCRs underwent roughly 19 PCR cycles of amplification with a constant-region primer and V-primer adapter. TCRdb reanalysed the reads using MiXCR and keeps one entry per CDR3 protein. The top ten clones hold 1% of a sample with nearly 95,000 distinct CDR3 sequences, 9.4% of them seen once. Time point denoted: before trial treatment.

V usage is TRBV3-1 and J usage is TRBJ2-3; 7 bases agree with TRBD1. Material: PBMCs, obtained before treatment. The receptor's source is a male donor with prostate cancer. The CDR3 sequence: CASSLRQGRTDTQYF. CDR3 DNA: TGTGCCAGCAGCCTAAGACAGGGTCGGACAGATACGCAGTATTTT.